This entry features one TCR beta chain sequence. Its specificity is not known. The primer mix had 60 Vbeta and 13 Jbeta primers. Measured with immunoSEQ multiplex PCR; TCRdb has only the in-frame clones, and not every one. The sample has some 150,000 clones; 60% to 80% are singletons. The data are from a study of cytomegalovirus exposure and HLA in healthy donors. The ends lost 3 bases at V and 5 bases at J; junction bases unmatched: 12. CDR1 is SGHAT and CDR2 is FQNNGV in the germline V gene. CDR3 size: 17 residues. Study outcomes and limitations: Looking again later, the authors saw that most CMV-associated TCR beta chains seemed HLA-restricted. One cluster of highly shared sequence variants probably arose as a sequencing artifact. The authors later found TCR association rates varying by HLA locus, with DRB1 most and HLA-C fewest.

The donors gave bone marrow, and they were healthy. This chain joins TRBV11-2 and TRBJ2-1; 8 nucleotides line up with TRBD1. The sequence derives from a female donor in good health and CMV-seronegative. The sequenced sample was PBMCs. CDR3 amino acids: CASSLAGGVLRHNEQFF. As DNA, the CDR3 is TGTGCCAGCAGCTTGGCAGGGGGCGTTTTAAGGCACAATGAGCAGTTCTTC.